This T cell receptor beta chain was captured in a study of blood T cells in healthy people across ages. Study-level results: A roughly linear fall in TCR beta diversity per million T cells was seen with increasing age. The donors' CMV status was not determined, possibly confounding changes in expanded clonotypes. Versus aged donors, long-lived donors had higher diversity and more naive CD4+ cells.

Extracted total RNA amounted to at least 5.5 micrograms for each sample. With V trimmed by 5 bases and J by 8 bases, 4 bases remained unmatched. The germline V gene encodes CDR1 SGHAT and CDR2 FQNNGV. The CDR3 is made up of 14 amino acids. A second roughly 6 to 12 cycle PCR used barcoded and J-beta primers. MiXCR, run by TCRdb on the 5' RACE reads, gives a single entry per CDR3 protein. This table holds about 680,000 distinct CDR3 sequences, approximately 50% found once. Comment on this clonotype: Its target is unknown.

This TCR was recovered from a woman aged 60 to 75 in good health. This chain connects TRBV11-2 to TRBJ2-1; the match to TRBD2 covers 12 bases. The specimen sequenced was blood. CDR3 protein: CASSRLAGVYEQFF. For the CDR3, the DNA is TGTGCCAGCAGCCGACTAGCGGGAGTCTATGAGCAGTTCTTC.